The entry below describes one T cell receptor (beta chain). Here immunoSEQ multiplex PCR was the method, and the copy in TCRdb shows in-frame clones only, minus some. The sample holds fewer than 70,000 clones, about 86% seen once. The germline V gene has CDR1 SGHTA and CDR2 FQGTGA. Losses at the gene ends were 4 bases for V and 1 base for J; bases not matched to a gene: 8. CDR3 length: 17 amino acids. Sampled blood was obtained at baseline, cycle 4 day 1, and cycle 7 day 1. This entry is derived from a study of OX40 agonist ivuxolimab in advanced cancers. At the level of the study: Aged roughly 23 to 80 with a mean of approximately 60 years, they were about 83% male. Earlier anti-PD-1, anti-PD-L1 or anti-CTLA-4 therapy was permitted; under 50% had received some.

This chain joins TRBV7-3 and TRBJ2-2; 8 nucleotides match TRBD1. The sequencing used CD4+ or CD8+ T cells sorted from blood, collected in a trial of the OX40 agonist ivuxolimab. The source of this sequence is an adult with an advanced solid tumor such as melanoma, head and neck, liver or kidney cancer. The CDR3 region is CASSSQRTGRNTGELFF. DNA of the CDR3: TGTGCCAGCAGCTCTCAAAGGACAGGGAGGAACACCGGGGAGCTGTTTTTT.